This record concerns one T cell receptor (beta chain) sequence. Vbeta (60) and Jbeta (13) primers were used in the PCR. Only in-frame clones appear in the TCRdb table, and some are missing; sequencing was by immunoSEQ multiplex PCR. Here the sample spans roughly 200,000 clones, around 79% being singletons. J was trimmed by 2 bases and V by 2 bases; bases with no gene match: 2. The CDR3 contains 14 residues. Germline-derived CDR1 and CDR2 are SEHNR and FQNEAQ (reference sequence). The data originate from a study of cytomegalovirus exposure and HLA in healthy donors. Sample: PBMCs. The chain joins TRBV7-9 to TRBJ2-5; 7 positions match TRBD1. The TCR comes from a woman between 25 and 40 years old in good health and CMV-seropositive. Written as DNA, the CDR3 is TGTGCCAGCAGCTTATCGACAGGGCAAGAGACCCAGTACTTC. As protein: CASSLSTGQETQYF.